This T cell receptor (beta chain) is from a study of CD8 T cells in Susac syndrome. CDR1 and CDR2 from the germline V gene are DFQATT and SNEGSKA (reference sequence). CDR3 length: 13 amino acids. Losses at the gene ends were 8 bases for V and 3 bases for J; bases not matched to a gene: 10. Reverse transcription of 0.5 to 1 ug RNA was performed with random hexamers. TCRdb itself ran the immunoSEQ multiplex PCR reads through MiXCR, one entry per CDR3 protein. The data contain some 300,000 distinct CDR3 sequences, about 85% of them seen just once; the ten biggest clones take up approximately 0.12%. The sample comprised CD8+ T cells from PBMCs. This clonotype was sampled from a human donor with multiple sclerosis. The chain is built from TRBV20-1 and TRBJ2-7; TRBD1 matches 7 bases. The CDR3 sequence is CSQVAGDSYEQYF. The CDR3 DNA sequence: TGCAGTCAAGTCGCCGGGGACAGCTACGAGCAGTACTTC.